This T cell receptor beta chain was found in a study of T cell changes during pregnancy in multiple sclerosis. Trimming removed 2 bases from V and 5 bases from J, with 27 bases in between. CDR1 is LGHNA and CDR2 is YSLEER in the germline V gene. The CDR3 is 20 amino acids. TCRdb's table, derived via immunoSEQ multiplex PCR, lists solely in-frame clones and lacks some. Of approximately 63,000 clones in the sample, about nine tenths were seen once. The genes are TRBV4-3 and TRBJ2-2; TRBD2 might be the D (5 bases). This material consisted of peripheral blood, taken after pregnancy. The TCR comes from a female donor in good health, enrolled as a control in a pregnancy study. The CDR3 bases are TGCGCCAGCAGCCAACGGACGGGGTGGCAGCAACCAATACATACCGGGGAGCTGTTTTTT. Amino acids: CASSQRTGWQQPIHTGELFF.